The 10 T cell receptor beta chains listed next were all sequenced from one sample in a study of identical twins. TCRdb processed the 5' RACE reads anew with MiXCR; each CDR3 protein has one entry. The sample includes about 810,000 distinct CDR3 sequences, over 9% seen only once; the top ten take roughly 1.6%. The same sample was also studied in work on yellow fever vaccine responses in identical twins.

The sequencing input was PBMCs. The receptors were sampled from a woman aged 18-35 years in good health.

The chain joins TRBV15 to TRBJ2-1, with 9 bases identical to TRBD2. Germline V gives CDR1 LNHNV, CDR2 YYDKDF (reference sequence). The CDR3 contains 15 residues. V was pared by 0 bases and J by 6 bases, with 3 bases of the junction left unmatched. The DNA of the CDR3 is TGTGCCACCAGCAGAGAAGCGGGGGGTGGCAATGAGCAGTTCTTC. Translating gives CATSREAGGGNEQFF. The full variable domain, rest sourced from reference TRBV15 and TRBJ2-1, is DAMVIQNPRYQVTQFGKPVTLSCSQTLNHNVMYWYQQKSSQAPKLLFHYYDKDFNNEADTPDNFQSRRPNTSFCFLDIRSPGLGDTAMYLCATSREAGGGNEQFFGPGTRLTVL.

This chain joins TRBV12-3 or TRBV12-4 and TRBJ2-3, with TRBD2 matching 7 bases. Trimming at V came to 6 bases and at J to 0 bases, leaving 18 bases not matched to a gene. The CDR3 contains 19 residues. The CDR3 nucleotides read TGTGCCAGCAGCTTGACTAGCCCAGCTGGGGTTGAGAGCACAGATACGCAGTATTTT. The encoded protein is CASSLTSPAGVESTDTQYF.

The DNA for the CDR3 is TGTGCCAGCAGGGAGACAGGGGCCGGGTACGAGCAGTACTTC. Translated: CASRETGAGYEQYF. The chain is built from TRBV28 and TRBJ2-7; 8 positions match TRBD1. After removal of 6 bases from V and 4 bases from J, the junction contained 8 bases not matched to a gene. Germline V gene data show CDR1 as MDHEN and CDR2 as SYDVKM. The CDR3 runs 14 residues.

This clonotype was found a few times. The chain uses TRBV3-1 and TRBJ1-2; 8 bases are a match to TRBD1. V was pared by 4 bases and J by 7 bases, with 5 bases of the junction left unmatched. Germline CDR1 is LGHDT and CDR2 is YNNKEL (reference sequence). This CDR3 is 13 amino acids long. The CDR3 loop reads CASSPGQGGGYTF. The CDR3 region has the DNA TGTGCCAGCAGCCCAGGACAGGGCGGTGGCTACACCTTC.

The V gene is TRBV6-2 or TRBV6-3, the J gene TRBJ2-1; the match to TRBD2 covers 8 bases. The V and J ends lost 5 bases and 6 bases, in that order; junction bases with no gene match: 12. This CDR3 is built from 16 residues. Germline CDR1 and CDR2: MNHEY and SVGEGT. CDR3 loop: CASSPGIAGFRNEQFF. In nucleotides, the CDR3 is TGTGCCAGCAGTCCTGGCATAGCGGGATTTCGCAATGAGCAGTTCTTC.

This clonotype was counted only a few times. V and J are TRBV19 and TRBJ1-1; weak D call: TRBD1 (5 bases). V was cut by 3 bases and J by 1 base, with 12 bases left in between. Germline lookup yields CDR1 LNHDA and CDR2 SQIVND (reference sequence). This CDR3 is built from 15 residues. This chain's CDR3 is CASSIGQGRNTEAFF. The CDR3 nucleotides are TGTGCCAGTAGTATCGGGCAGGGCCGGAACACTGAAGCTTTCTTT.

This clonotype was counted between two and nine times. This chain uses TRBV27 with TRBJ2-3, with TRBD2 matching 11 bases. The V gene end was trimmed by 0 bases and the J gene end by 2 bases; junction bases not matched to a gene: 7. CDR1 MNHEY and CDR2 SMNVEV come from the germline V gene (reference sequence). The CDR3 length is 18 residues. The CDR3 DNA is TGTGCCAGCAGTTTATCTCTAACTAGCGGGGGACCCACAGATACGCAGTATTTT. Its translation: CASSLSLTSGGPTDTQYF.

The rearrangement links TRBV5-1 to TRBJ2-1; 9 positions agree with TRBD2. The CDR3 contains 16 residues. The V gene end was trimmed by 0 bases and the J gene end by 12 bases; junction bases not matched to a gene: 13. Germline V gene data show CDR1 as SGHRS and CDR2 as YFSETQ. The CDR3 DNA is TGCGCCAGCAGCTTGGCAAAGACTAGCGGTCAAGAGGGGCAGTTCTTC. Its protein product is CASSLAKTSGQEGQFF.

The V gene is TRBV27, the J gene TRBJ2-5; D remains unclear. The length of the CDR3 is 14 residues. The V end lost 5 bases, the J end lost 3 bases, and 13 bases lay between the germline ends. The germline V gene encodes CDR1 MNHEY and CDR2 SMNVEV (reference sequence). CDR3 sequence reads: CASSPRSREETQYF. CDR3 in DNA: TGTGCCAGCAGTCCCCGGAGTCGAGAAGAGACCCAGTACTTC.

In this sample, this clonotype turned up a few times. The chain joins TRBV7-9 to TRBJ2-1, with a possible D match to TRBD2 (6 bases). The V gene lost 7 bases and the J gene lost 9 bases, with 16 bases spanning the gap. CDR1 is SEHNR and CDR2 is FQNEAQ in the germline V gene (reference sequence). The CDR3 is made up of 13 amino acids. This CDR3 reads CASTMLEGGEQFF. CDR3 sequence (DNA): TGTGCCAGCACCATGCTAGAGGGAGGTGAGCAGTTCTTC.